Included here is one T cell receptor beta chain sequence, with context. The PCR had 60 Vbeta and 13 Jbeta primers. Sequencing used immunoSEQ multiplex PCR; TCRdb keeps in-frame clones, though not all of them. Here the sample spans about 93,000 clones, around 78% being singletons. The source of the sample is a study of cytomegalovirus exposure and HLA in healthy donors. Per germline, CDR1 MGHRA and CDR2 YSYEKL. V lost 4 bases to trimming and J lost 3 bases, with 12 bases between them. This CDR3 is built from 15 residues. This rearrangement joins TRBV4-1 to TRBJ1-4; no reliable D call. Sample: PBMCs. The sequence derives from a man between 25 and 39 years old in good health and CMV-seronegative. This chain's CDR3 is CASSLQHGSNEKLFF. The CDR3 DNA follows: TGCGCCAGCAGCCTCCAACACGGGTCTAATGAAAAACTGTTTTTT.